This T cell receptor beta chain was identified during a study of blood T cell repertoires in COVID-19. Study-level information: Researchers got acute and convalescent COVID-19 samples from the United States, Italy and Spain. T cells, B-cell-depleted T cells, or PBMCs provided the cDNA or gDNA that served as material.

In the authors' methods: Reference gene primer amplification yielded estimated nucleated cell counts. TCRdb's copy holds only in-frame clones and misses some; the assay was immunoSEQ multiplex PCR. The V and J calls and clone size were taken over from that table, and D and trimming were inferred from the DNA. The sample records 80,000 to 95,000 clones, just over 85% being singletons. CDR1 is MDHEN, CDR2 SYDVKM, per germline. The V gene lost 7 bases and the J gene lost 11 bases, with 23 bases spanning the gap. The CDR3 consists of 14 residues. The chain combines TRBV28 with TRBJ1-1; perhaps TRBD1 as D (6 bases). The TCR sequence derives from a woman aged 80 or over in a cohort sampled during active or convalescent COVID-19. The sequenced material came from peripheral blood. The CDR3 here is CASKRGAARLGAFF. The CDR3 DNA sequence: TGTGCCAGCAAACGGGGGGCGGCCCGCCTGGGGGCTTTCTTT.